This entry lists 10 T cell receptor beta chains sequenced from one sample in a study of blood T cell repertoires in COVID-19. Profiling relied on immunoSEQ multiplex PCR, and the TCRdb table lists in-frame clones only, not all of them. The profile covers about 87,000 clones, with around 87% appearing a single time and over 4% taken by the ten largest. Sequencing was done on a sample of peripheral blood. These receptors were obtained from a man aged 40-55 years with acute or convalescent COVID-19.

A single count supports this clone. CDR3 nucleotide sequence: TGTGCCAGCAGCCTCGGACTAGCGGGGGCCGCGGGGGAGCTGTTTTTT. Translation gives CASSLGLAGAAGELFF. The chain is built from TRBV7-3 and TRBJ2-2; 13 bases fit TRBD2. V lost 5 bases to trimming and J lost 8 bases; unmatched junction nucleotides: 8. This CDR3 has 16 residues. Germline CDR1 is SGHTA and CDR2 is FQGTGA.

This chain joins TRBV11-2 and TRBJ1-1; a possible D gene is TRBD1 (5 bases). There are 16 residues in the CDR3. Per germline, CDR1 SGHAT and CDR2 FQNNGV. With 3 bases removed from V and 10 bases from J, the gap between germline ends came to 24 bases. The CDR3 loop is CASSFPRGLAAQGAFF. The CDR3 bases are TGTGCCAGCAGCTTCCCCCGGGGGTTGGCCGCCCAGGGAGCTTTCTTT. Together with reference TRBV11-2 and TRBJ1-1, the CDR3 gives the full variable domain: EAGVAQSPRYKIIEKRQSVAFWCNPISGHATLYWYQQILGQGPKLLIQFQNNGVVDDSQLPKDRFSAERLKGVDSTLKIQPAKLEDSAVYLCASSFPRGLAAQGAFFGQGTRLTVV.

V usage is TRBV5-1 and J usage is TRBJ2-3, with 9 bases identical to TRBD2. The CDR3 runs 16 residues. Germline V gene lookup returns CDR1 SGHRS and CDR2 YFSETQ. Losses at the gene ends were 0 bases for V and 5 bases for J; bases not matched to a gene: 7. This CDR3 reads CASSLGAGGRGDTQYF. For the CDR3, the DNA is TGCGCCAGCAGCTTGGGGGCGGGAGGGCGAGGAGATACGCAGTATTTT.

The chain carries TRBV5-1 and TRBJ1-4; D is possibly TRBD1 (5 bases). CDR3 length equals 14 residues. V was trimmed by 4 bases and J by 4 bases, leaving 11 bases between them. Germline CDR1 reads SGHRS; CDR2 reads YFSETQ. The chain's CDR3 is CASSNSQDNEKLFF. CDR3 DNA: TGCGCCAGCAGCAACTCACAGGATAATGAAAAACTGTTTTTT.

The V gene is TRBV10-3, the J gene TRBJ1-5; D is unclear. The CDR3 spans 13 residues. Germline V gives CDR1 ENHRY, CDR2 SYGVKD. Trimming pared 10 bases from V and 3 bases from J, leaving 13 bases between. CDR3 sequence: CATASNSNQPQHF. CDR3 DNA: TGTGCCACTGCTTCCAACTCCAATCAGCCCCAGCATTTT.

A single count supports this clone. The chain combines TRBV12-3 or TRBV12-4 with TRBJ1-2, with D unclear. The CDR3 runs 13 residues. Deletions cut 3 bases from V and 6 bases from J, with 11 bases between. CDR3 loop: CASSFESLDGYTF. For the CDR3, the DNA is TGTGCCAGCAGTTTCGAGAGTCTCGATGGCTACACCTTC.

A few counts support this clone. The chain is built from TRBV27 and TRBJ2-7; TRBD2 matches at 8 bases. Germline CDR1 reads MNHEY; CDR2 reads SMNVEV (reference sequence). V trimming: 3 bases; J trimming: 5 bases; junction bases outside the gene matches: 3. The CDR3 is 13 amino acids. For the CDR3, the DNA is TGTGCCAGCAGTTTCAGCGGGAGTAACGAGCAGTACTTC. Protein product: CASSFSGSNEQYF.

The V gene is TRBV19, the J gene TRBJ1-6; D is perhaps TRBD1 (6 bases). V was pared by 5 bases and J by 7 bases, with 15 bases between. The CDR3 is 15 residues long. In germline, CDR1 is LNHDA, CDR2 SQIVND (reference sequence). CDR3 sequence: CASSRDQGMNSPLHF. DNA for the CDR3: TGTGCCAGTAGTCGGGACCAGGGGATGAATTCACCCCTCCACTTT.

The chain uses TRBV14 and TRBJ1-2; D unresolved. There are 14 residues in the CDR3. Per germline, CDR1 SGHDN and CDR2 FVKESK. The V end lost 0 bases, the J end lost 4 bases, and 9 bases lay between the germline ends. CDR3 sequence reads: CASSQDPTIYGYTF. The CDR3 DNA reads as TGTGCCAGCAGCCAAGATCCGACTATCTATGGCTACACCTTC.

This chain connects TRBV9 to TRBJ2-7; 9 bases align to TRBD1. CDR1 and CDR2 (germline): SGDLS, YYNGEE. The junction had 9 bases not matched to a gene; V was cut back by 3 bases and J by 2 bases. There are 16 residues in the CDR3. The CDR3 protein is CASSAGPGQGTYEQYF. CDR3 in DNA: TGTGCCAGCAGCGCCGGACCGGGACAGGGAACCTACGAGCAGTACTTC.